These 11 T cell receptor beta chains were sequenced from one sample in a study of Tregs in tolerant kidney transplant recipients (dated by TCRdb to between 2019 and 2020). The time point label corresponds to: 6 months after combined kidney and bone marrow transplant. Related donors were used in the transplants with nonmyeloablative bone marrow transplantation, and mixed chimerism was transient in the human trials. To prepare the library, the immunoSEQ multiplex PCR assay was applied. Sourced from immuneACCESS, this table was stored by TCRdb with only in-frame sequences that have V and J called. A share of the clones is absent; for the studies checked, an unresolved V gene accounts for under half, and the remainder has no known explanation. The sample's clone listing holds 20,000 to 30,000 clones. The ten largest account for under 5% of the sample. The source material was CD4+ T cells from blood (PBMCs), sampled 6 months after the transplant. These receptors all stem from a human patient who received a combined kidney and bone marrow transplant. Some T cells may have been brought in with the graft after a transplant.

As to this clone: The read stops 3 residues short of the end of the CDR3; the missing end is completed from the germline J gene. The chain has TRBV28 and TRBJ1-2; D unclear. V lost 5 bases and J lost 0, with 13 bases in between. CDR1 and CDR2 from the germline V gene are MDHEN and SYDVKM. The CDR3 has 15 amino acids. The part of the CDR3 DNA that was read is TGTGCCAGCAGTCTCACCCTTACACCTAACTATGGC. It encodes CASSLTLTPNYG. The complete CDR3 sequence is CASSLTLTPNYGYTF.

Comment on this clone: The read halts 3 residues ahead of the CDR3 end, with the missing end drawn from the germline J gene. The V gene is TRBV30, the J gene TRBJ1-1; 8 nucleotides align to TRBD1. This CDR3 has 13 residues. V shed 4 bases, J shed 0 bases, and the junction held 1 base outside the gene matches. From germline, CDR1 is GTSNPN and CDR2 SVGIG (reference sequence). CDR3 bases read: TGTGCCTGGACAGGGGGCCTGAACACTGAA. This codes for CAWTGGLNTE. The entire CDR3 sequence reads CAWTGGLNTEAFF.

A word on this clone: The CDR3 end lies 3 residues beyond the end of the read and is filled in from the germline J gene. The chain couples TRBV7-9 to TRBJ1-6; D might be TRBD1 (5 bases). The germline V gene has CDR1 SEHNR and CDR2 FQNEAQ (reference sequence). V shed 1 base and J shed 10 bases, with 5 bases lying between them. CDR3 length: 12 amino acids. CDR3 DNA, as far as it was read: TGTGCCAGCAGCTTAGGACAGTCACCC. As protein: CASSLGQSP. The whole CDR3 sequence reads CASSLGQSPLHF. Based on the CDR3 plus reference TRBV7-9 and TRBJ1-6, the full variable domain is DTGVSQNPRHKITKRGQNVTFRCDPISEHNRLYWYRQTLGQGPEFLTYFQNEAQLEKSRLLSDRFSAERPKGSFSTLEIQRTEQGDSAMYLCASSLGQSPLHFGNGTRLTVT.

This CDR3 is CASTPIASSGSEQFF. Incomplete CDR3 DNA: TGTGCCAGTACCCCCATAGCCTCTAGCGGTAGTGAG. The rearrangement links TRBV19 to TRBJ2-1; TRBD2 matches 7 bases. The read terminates 3 residues before the CDR3 end, so the remaining end is supplied by the germline J gene. The CDR3 has 15 residues. Germline V lookup: CDR1 LNHDA, CDR2 SQIVND (reference sequence). J was trimmed by 9 bases and V by 7 bases; bases with no gene match: 15.

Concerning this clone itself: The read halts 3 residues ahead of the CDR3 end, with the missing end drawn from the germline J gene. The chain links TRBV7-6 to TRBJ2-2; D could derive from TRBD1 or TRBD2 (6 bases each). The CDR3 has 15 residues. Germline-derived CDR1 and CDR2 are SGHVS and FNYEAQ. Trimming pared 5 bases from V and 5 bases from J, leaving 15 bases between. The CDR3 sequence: CASSPGEARTGELFF. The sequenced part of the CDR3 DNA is TGTGCCAGCAGCCCAGGGGAGGCGAGGACCGGGGAG.

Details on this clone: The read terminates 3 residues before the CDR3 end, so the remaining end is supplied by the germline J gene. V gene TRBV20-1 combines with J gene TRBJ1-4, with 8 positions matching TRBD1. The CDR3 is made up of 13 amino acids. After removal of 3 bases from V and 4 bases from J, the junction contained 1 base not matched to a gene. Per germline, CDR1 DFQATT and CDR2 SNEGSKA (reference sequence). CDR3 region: CSASGQGNEKLFF. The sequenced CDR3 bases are TGCAGTGCTAGCGGACAGGGTAATGAAAAA.

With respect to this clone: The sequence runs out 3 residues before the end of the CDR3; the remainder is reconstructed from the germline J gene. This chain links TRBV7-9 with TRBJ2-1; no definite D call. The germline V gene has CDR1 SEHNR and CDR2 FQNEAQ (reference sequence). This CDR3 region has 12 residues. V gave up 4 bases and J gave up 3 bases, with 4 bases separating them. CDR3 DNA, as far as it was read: TGTGCCAGCAGCTACAGCTACAATGAG. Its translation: CASSYSYNE. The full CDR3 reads CASSYSYNEQFF.

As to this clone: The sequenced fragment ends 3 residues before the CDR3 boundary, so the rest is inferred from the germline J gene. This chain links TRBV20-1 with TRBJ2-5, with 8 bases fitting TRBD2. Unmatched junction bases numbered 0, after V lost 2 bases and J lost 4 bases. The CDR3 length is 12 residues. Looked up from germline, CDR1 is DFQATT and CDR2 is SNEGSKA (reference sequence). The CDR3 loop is CSARLAGETQYF. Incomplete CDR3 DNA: TGCAGTGCTAGACTAGCGGGAGAGACC.

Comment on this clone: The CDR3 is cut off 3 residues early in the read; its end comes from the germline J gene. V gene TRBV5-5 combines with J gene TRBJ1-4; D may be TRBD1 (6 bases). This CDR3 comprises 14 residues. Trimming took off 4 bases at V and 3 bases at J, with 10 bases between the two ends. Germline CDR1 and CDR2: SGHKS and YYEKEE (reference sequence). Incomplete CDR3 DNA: TGTGCCAGCAGCACGACAGGCTCTAATGAAAAA. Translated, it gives CASSTTGSNEK. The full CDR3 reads CASSTTGSNEKLFF.

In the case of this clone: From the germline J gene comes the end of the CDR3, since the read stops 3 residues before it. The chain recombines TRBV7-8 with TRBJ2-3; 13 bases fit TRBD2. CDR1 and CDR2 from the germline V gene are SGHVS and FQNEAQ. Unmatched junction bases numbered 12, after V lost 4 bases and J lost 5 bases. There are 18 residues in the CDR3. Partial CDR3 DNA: TGTGCCAGCAGCTGGGCCGGACTAGCGGGGGCCCGAAGAGATACG. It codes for CASSWAGLAGARRDT. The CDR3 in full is CASSWAGLAGARRDTQYF.

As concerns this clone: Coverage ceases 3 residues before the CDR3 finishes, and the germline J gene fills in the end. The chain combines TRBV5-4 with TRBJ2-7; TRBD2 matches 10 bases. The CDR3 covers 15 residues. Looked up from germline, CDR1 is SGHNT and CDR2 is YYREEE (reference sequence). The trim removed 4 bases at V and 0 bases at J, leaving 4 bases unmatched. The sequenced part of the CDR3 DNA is TGTGCCAGCAGCGTGGGACTAGCGTCCTCCTACGAG. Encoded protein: CASSVGLASSYE. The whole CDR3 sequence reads CASSVGLASSYEQYF.